Presented here are 20 T cell receptor beta chains from one specimen sequenced in a study of shared clonotypes between healthy human individuals. This table comes from immunoSEQ multiplex PCR, and its TCRdb copy is limited to in-frame clones, with some not included. The table lists 1,400,000 or so clones, approximately 98.5% of them singletons, with roughly 0.35% in the top ten. Sequenced sample: naive CD4+ T cells sorted from blood. Indicated subset: CD45RA+ positively selected. All receptors derive from a man aged 25 to 40 in good health.

The chain is built from TRBV18 and TRBJ1-2; 9 bases fit TRBD1. V lost 0 bases, J lost 4 bases, and 3 bases stayed unmatched. Germline V gives CDR1 KGHSH, CDR2 LQKENI. The CDR3 covers 15 residues. CDR3 residues: CASSPPGQGTYGYTF. Written as DNA, the CDR3 is TGTGCCAGCTCACCACCCGGACAGGGGACCTATGGCTACACCTTC.

To note about this clone: Sequence at one end of the junction differs from germline and may be a read error. V usage is TRBV5-1 and J usage is TRBJ2-1, with 8 bases lining up with TRBD2. CDR1 and CDR2 from the germline V gene are SGHRS and YFSETQ. The CDR3 spans 16 residues. CDR3: CASSTSTSEAYSEQFF. The CDR3 region has the DNA TGCGCCAGCAGCACCTCGACTAGCGAGGCGTACAGTGAGCAGTTCTTC. The full variable domain, its missing parts supplied by reference TRBV5-1 and TRBJ2-1, is KAGVTQTPRYLIKTRGQQVTLSCSPISGHRSVSWYQQTPGQGLQFLFEYFSETQRNKGNFPGRFSGRQFSNSRSEMNVSTLELGDSALYLCASSTSTSEAYSEQFFGPGTRLTVL.

This clone showed up just once. The DNA for the CDR3 is TGTGCCAGCGGTTGGAACAGCTATCAGCCCCAGCATTTT. Residues: CASGWNSYQPQHF. This chain links TRBV6-5 with TRBJ1-5; D not resolved. Germline V gene lookup returns CDR1 MNHEY and CDR2 SVGAGI. CDR3 size: 13 residues. Trimming shortened V by 8 bases and J by 5 bases, and 13 bases separated the two germline ends.

The chain employs TRBV21-1 and TRBJ2-6; the table's D call of TRBD1 was not tested on the DNA. TRBV21-1 is a listed pseudogene. The CDR3 runs to 18 residues. CDR3 nucleotide sequence: TGTGCCAGCAGCAAAGGACAGGTCCTCGACTCTGGGGCCAACGTCCTGACTTTC. It is translated as CASSKGQVLDSGANVLTF.

This clone was counted once. The chain carries TRBV18 and TRBJ2-7, with D maybe TRBD1 (6 bases). CDR1 is KGHSH and CDR2 is LQKENI in the germline V gene. This CDR3 is built from 15 residues. Trimming removed 2 bases at V and 2 bases at J, with 13 bases between. CDR3 sequence (DNA): TGTGCCAGCTCACCAGGCAGGGGCGCCACCTACGAGCAGTACTTC. It codes for CASSPGRGATYEQYF.

The J gene is TRBJ1-2, the V gene TRBV2; 9 bases line up with TRBD1. Trimming at V came to 7 bases and at J to 3 bases, leaving 9 bases not matched to a gene. Per germline, CDR1 SNHLY and CDR2 FYNNEI. This CDR3 contains 15 residues. The CDR3 DNA reads as TGTGCCAGCATGGACAGGGGAAGACTTCACTATGGCTACACCTTC. This encodes CASMDRGRLHYGYTF.

The V and J genes are TRBV9 and TRBJ2-7; 13 bases agree with TRBD2. V shed 3 bases, J shed 2 bases, and the junction held 2 bases outside the gene matches. This CDR3 comprises 15 residues. CDR1 SGDLS and CDR2 YYNGEE come from the germline V gene. The CDR3 loop reads CASSAGLAGPYEQYF. The CDR3 region has the DNA TGTGCCAGCAGCGCGGGACTAGCGGGACCCTACGAGCAGTACTTC.

This clone was picked up one time. The chain combines TRBV5-1 with TRBJ1-1; D is undetermined. Trimming left V 4 bases short and J 5 bases short, with 15 bases between. Germline V lookup: CDR1 SGHRS, CDR2 YFSETQ. The CDR3 sequence is 14 residues long. The CDR3 reads CASSIGSAGTEAFF. For the CDR3, the DNA is TGCGCCAGCAGCATCGGCAGCGCGGGTACTGAAGCTTTCTTT.

This chain connects TRBV28 to TRBJ1-5; TRBD1 agrees at 10 bases. Germline CDR1 MDHEN, CDR2 SYDVKM. This CDR3 has 15 amino acids. V was pared by 7 bases and J by 7 bases, with 10 bases of the junction left unmatched. DNA of the CDR3: TGTGCCAGCACCTGGGGGACAGGGGATTTGCAGCCCCAGCATTTT. It encodes CASTWGTGDLQPQHF. Complete variable domain (other parts from reference TRBV28 and TRBJ1-5): DVKVTQSSRYLVKRTGEKVFLECVQDMDHENMFWYRQDPGLGLRLIYFSYDVKMKEKGDIPEGYSVSREKKERFSLILESASTNQTSMYLCASTWGTGDLQPQHFGDGTRLSIL.

The J gene is TRBJ1-2, the V gene TRBV28; no firm D call. Between the trimmed V and J ends, which lost 5 bases and 4 bases, there was a span of 8 bases. The CDR3 loop spans 12 amino acids. Looked up from germline, CDR1 is MDHEN and CDR2 is SYDVKM. The CDR3 sequence: CASSRSGYGYTF. The CDR3 coding sequence is TGTGCCAGCAGTCGTTCCGGCTATGGCTACACCTTC.

V usage is TRBV27 and J usage is TRBJ2-2; D is perhaps TRBD2 (5 bases). CDR1 is MNHEY, CDR2 SMNVEV, per germline (reference sequence). CDR3 length equals 14 residues. Trimming left V 11 bases short and J 1 base short, with 14 bases between. The CDR3 DNA sequence: TGTGCCTCCGGCCGGGGTCAGAACACCGGGGAGCTGTTTTTT. Translated: CASGRGQNTGELFF.

The rearrangement uses TRBV14 and TRBJ2-2; no definite D call. Trimming left V 3 bases short and J 1 base short, with 6 bases between. The germline CDR1 and CDR2 sequences are SGHDN and FVKESK. There are 14 residues in the CDR3. The CDR3 DNA reads TGTGCCAGCAGCCATCTCGGGAACACCGGGGAGCTGTTTTTT. Encoded protein: CASSHLGNTGELFF.

Here the CDR3 reads CASSVSDGPTNEKLFF. CDR3 nucleotide sequence: TGCGCCAGCAGCGTGTCTGACGGACCAACTAATGAAAAACTGTTTTTT. This chain joins TRBV5-1 and TRBJ1-4; D remains unclear. The CDR3 is 16 residues long. The V gene's germline CDR1 is SGHRS and CDR2 YFSETQ. The V and J ends lost 4 bases and 0 bases respectively, with 13 bases between them.

The rearrangement joins TRBV5-1 to TRBJ2-7; 7 bases are a match to TRBD1. The CDR3 extends over 14 amino acids. After removal of 4 bases from V and 4 bases from J, the junction contained 8 bases not matched to a gene. The germline CDR1 and CDR2 sequences are SGHRS and YFSETQ. CDR3: CASSQGQNLYEQYF. The CDR3, as DNA: TGCGCCAGCAGCCAGGGACAGAATCTATACGAGCAGTACTTC. Complete variable domain (other parts from reference TRBV5-1 and TRBJ2-7): KAGVTQTPRYLIKTRGQQVTLSCSPISGHRSVSWYQQTPGQGLQFLFEYFSETQRNKGNFPGRFSGRQFSNSRSEMNVSTLELGDSALYLCASSQGQNLYEQYFGPGTRLTVT.

This chain connects TRBV9 to TRBJ1-1; tentative D call: TRBD1 (5 bases). In germline, CDR1 is SGDLS, CDR2 YYNGEE. V lost 0 bases, J lost 4 bases, and 10 bases lay in between. This CDR3 comprises 14 residues. In DNA form, the CDR3 reads TGTGCCAGCAGCGTAGCGACAGTTGGCACTGAAGCTTTCTTT. This codes for CASSVATVGTEAFF.

As regards this clone: Different DNA sequences within this sample yield the same CDR3. The chain employs TRBV5-1 and TRBJ2-7; 11 bases align to TRBD2. The V and J ends lost 2 bases and 7 bases, in that order; junction bases with no gene match: 5. Looked up from germline, CDR1 is SGHRS and CDR2 is YFSETQ. This CDR3 is 14 amino acids long. CDR3 DNA sequence: TGCGCCAGCAGCTTCACTAGCGGGAGTAATGAGCAGTACTTC. This gives the protein CASSFTSGSNEQYF.

The rearrangement joins TRBV14 to TRBJ2-3, with D hard to call. V was cut by 0 bases and J by 0 bases, with 13 bases left in between. CDR1 is SGHDN, CDR2 FVKESK, per germline. CDR3 size: 17 residues. In DNA form, the CDR3 reads TGTGCCAGCAGCCAAGATCTCCCCCCTTCTAGCACAGATACGCAGTATTTT. Translating it yields CASSQDLPPSSTDTQYF.

The J gene is TRBJ2-6, the V gene TRBV18; 9 nucleotides agree with TRBD1. Germline V gene data show CDR1 as KGHSH and CDR2 as LQKENI. J gave up 0 bases and V 3 bases, and 6 bases lay outside the gene matches. The CDR3 covers 18 residues. The CDR3 loop is CASSPTGGPISGANVLTF. The CDR3, as DNA: TGTGCCAGCTCACCCACAGGGGGCCCCATCTCTGGGGCCAACGTCCTGACTTTC.

The rearrangement uses TRBV5-4 and TRBJ2-7; 7 bases line up with TRBD2. The CDR3 runs 16 residues. In germline, CDR1 is SGHNT, CDR2 YYREEE (reference sequence). The V gene end was trimmed by 3 bases and the J gene end by 3 bases; junction bases not matched to a gene: 12. In DNA, the CDR3 is TGTGCCAGCAGCTCCTGGGCTGCGGGGGAAGACTACGAGCAGTACTTC. It specifies CASSSWAAGEDYEQYF.

The chain has TRBV29-1 and TRBJ1-2; D call uncertain. Trimming left V 4 bases short and J 7 bases short, with 13 bases between. The CDR3 is 12 amino acids. Germline CDR1 is SQVTM and CDR2 is ANQGSEA. CDR3 nucleotides: TGCAGCGTTGTAAGTTGGGTTGGTGGCTACACCTTC. As protein: CSVVSWVGGYTF.